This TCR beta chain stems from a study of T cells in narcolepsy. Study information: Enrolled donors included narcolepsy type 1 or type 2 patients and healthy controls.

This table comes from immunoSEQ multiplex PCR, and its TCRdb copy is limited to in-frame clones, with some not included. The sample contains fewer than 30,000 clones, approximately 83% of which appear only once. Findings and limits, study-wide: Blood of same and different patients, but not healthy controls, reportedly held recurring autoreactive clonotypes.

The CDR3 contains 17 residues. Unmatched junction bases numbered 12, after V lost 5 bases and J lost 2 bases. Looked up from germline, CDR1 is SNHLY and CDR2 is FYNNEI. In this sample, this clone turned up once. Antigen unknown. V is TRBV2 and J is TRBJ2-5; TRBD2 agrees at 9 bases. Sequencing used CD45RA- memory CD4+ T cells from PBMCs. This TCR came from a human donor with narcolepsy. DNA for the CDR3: TGTGCCAGCAGTCAGGTCTTGGCGGGAGGGACTCAAGAGACCCAGTACTTC. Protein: CASSQVLAGGTQETQYF.